One sample yielded the 11 T cell receptor beta chains listed below, sequenced in a study of T cell responses to AZD1222 COVID-19 vaccine. Profiling relied on immunoSEQ multiplex PCR, and the TCRdb table lists in-frame clones only, not all of them. The repertoire holds some 200,000 clones, with roughly nine tenths as singletons. Sequences were derived from peripheral blood, sampled 28 days after the second AZD1222 dose. The receptors originated from an adult who received the AZD1222 COVID-19 vaccine.

This clone showed up just once. CDR3 bases: TGTGCCAGCAGCCCCTCGAGGGGGCGTCTGGGCGAAGCTTTCTTT. Protein: CASSPSRGRLGEAFF. The V gene is TRBV6-2 or TRBV6-3, the J gene TRBJ1-1, with 7 nucleotides matching TRBD1. With 6 bases clipped from V and 8 bases from J, the junction kept 15 bases outside the gene matches. The V gene's germline CDR1 is MNHEY and CDR2 SVGEGT. This CDR3 comprises 15 residues.

This sequence joins TRBV6-5 and TRBJ2-7, with 7 bases aligning to TRBD1. This CDR3 spans 15 amino acids. V lost 5 bases to trimming and J lost 4 bases; unmatched junction nucleotides: 11. From germline, CDR1 is MNHEY and CDR2 SVGAGI. This CDR3 is CASSRGTAGIYEQYF. The CDR3 region has the DNA TGTGCCAGCAGTCGAGGGACAGCAGGGATTTACGAGCAGTACTTC.

The chain recombines TRBV6-1 with TRBJ2-1, with D perhaps matching TRBD2 (5 bases). Trimming stripped 0 bases from V and 12 bases from J, with 12 bases between. The CDR3 runs 13 residues. Germline V gene lookup returns CDR1 MNHNS and CDR2 SASEGT. The chain's CDR3 is CASSEADYVMQFF. The CDR3 DNA sequence: TGTGCCAGCAGTGAAGCCGACTACGTCATGCAGTTCTTC.

This chain joins TRBV19 and TRBJ2-7; TRBD2 is a possible D gene (6 bases). Trimming cost V 3 bases and J 2 bases, with 8 bases left between them. The CDR3 sequence is 13 residues long. CDR1 and CDR2 from the germline V gene are LNHDA and SQIVND (reference sequence). CDR3 protein: CASSMAGPYEQYF. The CDR3 nucleotides read TGTGCCAGTAGTATGGCGGGACCCTACGAGCAGTACTTC.

This clone was seen only a few times. J is TRBJ1-5 and V is TRBV20-1; D unresolved. Germline CDR1 is DFQATT and CDR2 is SNEGSKA (reference sequence). V lost 3 bases and J 11 bases, leaving 8 bases between the germline ends. CDR3 length equals 10 residues. The CDR3 sequence is CSARSVTQHF. The DNA for the CDR3 is TGCAGTGCTAGGTCGGTGACCCAGCATTTT.

The chain uses TRBV19 and TRBJ1-2; 12 positions match TRBD1. V lost 3 bases to trimming and J lost 9 bases; unmatched junction nucleotides: 8. The germline V gene encodes CDR1 LNHDA and CDR2 SQIVND (reference sequence). The CDR3 is 15 residues long. CDR3 nucleotides: TGTGCCAGTAGTATTGGGGGACAGGGGGCTCACAGCTACACCTTC. Translated: CASSIGGQGAHSYTF.

This CDR3 reads CASSPWTGQEGYTF. CDR3 DNA: TGTGCCAGCTCACCCTGGACAGGACAAGAAGGCTACACCTTC. This chain uses TRBV18 with TRBJ1-2; TRBD1 matches at 7 bases. V shed 3 bases, J shed 8 bases, and the junction held 9 bases outside the gene matches. The CDR3 is made up of 14 amino acids. Per germline, CDR1 KGHSH and CDR2 LQKENI.

The gene calls are TRBV5-1 and TRBJ1-1; D is perhaps TRBD1 (5 bases). The length of the CDR3 is 13 residues. Trimming left V 2 bases short and J 2 bases short, with 7 bases between. The germline CDR1 and CDR2 sequences are SGHRS and YFSETQ. The CDR3 protein is CASSFGHNTEAFF. CDR3 nucleotide sequence: TGCGCCAGCAGCTTTGGACATAACACTGAAGCTTTCTTT.

The chain carries TRBV7-8 and TRBJ1-5; D is unclear. The germline V and J ends were trimmed by 4 bases and 3 bases, with 13 bases remaining between them. Germline CDR1 reads SGHVS; CDR2 reads FQNEAQ. The CDR3 runs to 15 residues. This CDR3 is CASSSGPETNQPQHF. As DNA, the CDR3 is TGTGCCAGCAGCTCCGGACCCGAAACCAATCAGCCCCAGCATTTT.

The V call is TRBV7-3, the J call TRBJ2-3; TRBD2 matches 7 bases. Per the germline V gene, CDR1 is SGHTA and CDR2 is FQGTGA. The CDR3 runs to 15 residues. V gave up 5 bases and J gave up 1 base; unmatched junction bases: 6. The CDR3 bases are TGTGCCAGCAGCCTCAAGGGAGGGCGCACAGATACGCAGTATTTT. Encoded protein: CASSLKGGRTDTQYF.

The CDR3 loop reads CASPVGGEGTDTQYF. The CDR3 DNA follows: TGTGCAAGTCCCGTGGGGGGGGAAGGCACAGATACGCAGTATTTT. The genes are TRBV12-2 and TRBJ2-3; TRBD2, the table's D call, lacks a check against the DNA. TRBV12-2 has pseudogene status. The CDR3 contains 15 residues.